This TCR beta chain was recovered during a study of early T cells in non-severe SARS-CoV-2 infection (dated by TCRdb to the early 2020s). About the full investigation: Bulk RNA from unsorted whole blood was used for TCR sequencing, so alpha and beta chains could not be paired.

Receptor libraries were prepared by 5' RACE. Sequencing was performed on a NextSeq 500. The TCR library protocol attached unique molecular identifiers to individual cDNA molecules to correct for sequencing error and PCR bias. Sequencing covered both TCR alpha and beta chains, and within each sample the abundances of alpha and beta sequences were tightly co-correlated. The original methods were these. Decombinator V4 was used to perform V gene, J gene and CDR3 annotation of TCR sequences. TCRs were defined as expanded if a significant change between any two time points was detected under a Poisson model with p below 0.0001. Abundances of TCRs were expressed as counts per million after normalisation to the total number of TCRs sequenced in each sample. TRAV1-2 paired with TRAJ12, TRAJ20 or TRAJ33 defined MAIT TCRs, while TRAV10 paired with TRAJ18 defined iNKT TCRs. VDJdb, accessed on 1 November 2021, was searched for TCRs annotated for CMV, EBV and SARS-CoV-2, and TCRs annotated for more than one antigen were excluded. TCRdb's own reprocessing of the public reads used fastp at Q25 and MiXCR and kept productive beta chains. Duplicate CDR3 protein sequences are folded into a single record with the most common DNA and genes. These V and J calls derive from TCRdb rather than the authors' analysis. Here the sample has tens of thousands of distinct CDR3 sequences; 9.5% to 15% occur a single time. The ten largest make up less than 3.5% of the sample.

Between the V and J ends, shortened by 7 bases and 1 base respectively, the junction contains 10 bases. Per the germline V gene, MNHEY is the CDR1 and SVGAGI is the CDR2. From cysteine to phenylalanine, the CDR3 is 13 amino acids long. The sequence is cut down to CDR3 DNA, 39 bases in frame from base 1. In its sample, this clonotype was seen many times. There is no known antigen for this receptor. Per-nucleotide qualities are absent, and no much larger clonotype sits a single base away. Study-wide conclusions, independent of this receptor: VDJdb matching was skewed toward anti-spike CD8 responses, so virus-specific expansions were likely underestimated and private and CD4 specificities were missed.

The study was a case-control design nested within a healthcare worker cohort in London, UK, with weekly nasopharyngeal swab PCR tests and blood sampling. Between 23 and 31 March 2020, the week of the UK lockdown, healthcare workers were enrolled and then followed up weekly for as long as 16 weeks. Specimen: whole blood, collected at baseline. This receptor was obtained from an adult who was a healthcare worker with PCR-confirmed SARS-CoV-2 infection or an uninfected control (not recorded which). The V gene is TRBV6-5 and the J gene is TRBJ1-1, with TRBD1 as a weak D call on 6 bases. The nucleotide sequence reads TGTGCCAGCACCAGGACAGCGAACACTGAAGCTTTCTTT. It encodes CASTRTANTEAFF.